The 10 T cell receptor beta chains reported below all come from one sample, sequenced in a study of T-cell reconstitution after alpha-beta-depleted transplantation in children. The study, taken as a whole, reports: It was newly produced T cells that mostly accounted for T-cell counts and diversity one year after transplant.

A TCRbeta library incorporating unique molecular identifiers was prepared. TCRdb reprocessed the PCR reads via MiXCR and lists one record per CDR3 protein. The sample lists 250,000 to 300,000 distinct CDR3 sequences, around 7.1% seen once, with approximately 9% in the top ten. Their antigens are not known. The sequencing used peripheral blood, collected 360 days after TCRalphabeta/CD19-depleted stem cell transplant. All receptors come from a female patient aged 2 to 10 who had a stem cell transplant for Fanconi anemia, so the T cells may come from the graft donor.

The chain couples TRBV7-6 to TRBJ2-3; TRBD1 is a possible D gene (5 bases). This CDR3 contains 13 residues. Looked up from germline, CDR1 is SGHVS and CDR2 is FNYEAQ. The V end lost 4 bases, the J end lost 9 bases, and 14 bases lay between the germline ends. The CDR3 region is CASSWVRRGTQYF. CDR3 DNA sequence: TGTGCCAGCAGCTGGGTCAGAAGGGGAACGCAGTATTTT.

Only a few counts were recorded for this clonotype. The CDR3 reads CAIGGTTIYNEQFF. As DNA, the CDR3 is TGTGCCATCGGAGGGACTACCATCTACAATGAGCAGTTCTTC. V usage is TRBV10-3 and J usage is TRBJ2-1; 7 nucleotides match TRBD2. The CDR3 runs 14 residues. J was trimmed by 3 bases and V by 8 bases; bases with no gene match: 7. Germline assignment: CDR1 ENHRY and CDR2 SYGVKD.

DNA for the CDR3: TGTGCCAGCAGCTTGTTGGGTCGGGGATCTAGCTCCTACAATGAGCAGTTCTTC. This sequence encodes CASSLLGRGSSSYNEQFF. V gene TRBV7-3 combines with J gene TRBJ2-1, with D possibly TRBD2 on 5 matching bases. Per the germline V gene, CDR1 is SGHTA and CDR2 is FQGTGA. The germline V and J ends were trimmed by 3 bases and 0 bases, with 18 bases remaining between them. The CDR3 totals 18 residues.

The chain has TRBV6-1 and TRBJ2-1; 10 nucleotides agree with TRBD1. V was pared by 7 bases and J by 7 bases, with 10 bases of the junction left unmatched. The V gene's germline CDR1 is MNHNS and CDR2 SASEGT. There are 15 residues in the CDR3. The CDR3 region has the DNA TGTGCCAGCACTGGGGCGAGACAGGGGGCGAATGAGCAGTTCTTC. Translation: CASTGARQGANEQFF.

This clonotype was seen only a few times. The chain uses TRBV6-5 and TRBJ1-1; 9 bases match TRBD1. V lost 6 bases, J lost 5 bases, and 16 bases stayed unmatched. Germline-derived CDR1 and CDR2 are MNHEY and SVGAGI. The CDR3 runs 17 residues. CDR3 DNA sequence: TGTGCCAGCAGCCGATTAACCCACACAGGGGGCGGTACTGAAGCTTTCTTT. Its protein is CASSRLTHTGGGTEAFF.

In this sample, this clonotype turned up many times. This chain connects TRBV27 to TRBJ1-6; D gene unclear. The CDR3 spans 11 residues. Germline CDR1 is MNHEY and CDR2 is SMNVEV (reference sequence). This CDR3 is CDSEVNSPLHF. The CDR3 nucleotides read TGTGATTCGGAGGTTAATTCACCCCTCCACTTT.

This clonotype was recorded many times. This chain uses TRBV2 with TRBJ1-2; D gene unclear. This CDR3 has 14 amino acids. The V end lost 2 bases, the J end lost 0 bases, and 7 bases lay between the germline ends. Germline V gives CDR1 SNHLY, CDR2 FYNNEI. The CDR3 spells CASSELGPNYGYTF. The CDR3 DNA is TGTGCCAGCAGTGAATTGGGTCCTAACTATGGCTACACCTTC.

This clonotype was found many times. The rearrangement links TRBV20-1 to TRBJ2-1, with 8 bases aligning to TRBD1. Unmatched junction bases numbered 9, after V lost 1 base and J lost 7 bases. Looked up from germline, CDR1 is DFQATT and CDR2 is SNEGSKA (reference sequence). The CDR3 runs 15 residues. In nucleotides, the CDR3 is TGCAGTGCTAGAGTCGACAGGGGTCGAGTGAATGAGCAGTTCTTC. This gives the protein CSARVDRGRVNEQFF.

This clonotype turned up a few times. The genes are TRBV12-3 or TRBV12-4 and TRBJ2-2; D remains unclear. The V end was cut by 3 bases, the J end by 2 bases, with 13 bases between. The CDR3 has 16 residues. The CDR3 loop reads CASSFPYADNTGELFF. The CDR3, as DNA: TGTGCCAGCAGTTTTCCCTACGCGGATAACACCGGGGAGCTGTTTTTT.

This clonotype was seen ten or more times. The chain uses TRBV20-1 and TRBJ1-5; no clear D gene. The CDR3 spans 14 residues. Per the germline V gene, CDR1 is DFQATT and CDR2 is SNEGSKA (reference sequence). V shed 5 bases and J shed 2 bases, with 13 bases lying between them. The CDR3 reads CSAQDRIGNQPQHF. CDR3 bases: TGCAGTGCTCAAGATCGGATCGGCAATCAGCCCCAGCATTTT.